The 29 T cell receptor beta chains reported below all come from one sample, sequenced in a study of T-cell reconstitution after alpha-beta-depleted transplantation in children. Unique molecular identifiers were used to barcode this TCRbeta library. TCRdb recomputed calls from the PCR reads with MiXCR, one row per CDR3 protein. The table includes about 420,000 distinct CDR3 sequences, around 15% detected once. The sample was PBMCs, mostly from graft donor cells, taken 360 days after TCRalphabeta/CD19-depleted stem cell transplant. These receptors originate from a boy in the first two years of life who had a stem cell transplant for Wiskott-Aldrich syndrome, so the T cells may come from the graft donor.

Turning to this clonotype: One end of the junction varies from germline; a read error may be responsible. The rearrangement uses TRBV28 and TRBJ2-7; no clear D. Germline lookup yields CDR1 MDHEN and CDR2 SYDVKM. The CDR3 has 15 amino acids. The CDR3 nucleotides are TGTGCCAGCAGTCTATGGTCCTGGGCCTCCTACGAGCAGTACTTC. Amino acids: CASSLWSWASYEQYF.

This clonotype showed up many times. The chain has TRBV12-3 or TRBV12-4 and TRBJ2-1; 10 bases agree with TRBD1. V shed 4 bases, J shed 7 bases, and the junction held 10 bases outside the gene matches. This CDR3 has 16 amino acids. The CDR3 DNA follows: TGTGCCAGCAGTTCCGGGACAGGGGCCCAGGGAAATGAGCAGTTCTTC. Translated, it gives CASSSGTGAQGNEQFF.

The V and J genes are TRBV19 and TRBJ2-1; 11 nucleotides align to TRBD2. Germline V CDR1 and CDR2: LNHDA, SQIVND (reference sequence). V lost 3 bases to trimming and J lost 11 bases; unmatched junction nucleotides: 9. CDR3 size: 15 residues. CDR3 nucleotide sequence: TGTGCCAGTAGTATTCTAGCGGGAGGCGCGGGTAAGCAGTTCTTC. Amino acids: CASSILAGGAGKQFF.

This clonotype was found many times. CDR3 region: CATSFRNNEQFF. CDR3 nucleotides: TGTGCCACCAGTTTTAGGAATAATGAGCAGTTCTTC. The chain carries TRBV24-1 and TRBJ2-1; no clear D gene. CDR3 length equals 12 residues. Per the germline V gene, CDR1 is KGHDR and CDR2 is SFDVKD. Deletions cut 6 bases from V and 7 bases from J, with 9 bases between.

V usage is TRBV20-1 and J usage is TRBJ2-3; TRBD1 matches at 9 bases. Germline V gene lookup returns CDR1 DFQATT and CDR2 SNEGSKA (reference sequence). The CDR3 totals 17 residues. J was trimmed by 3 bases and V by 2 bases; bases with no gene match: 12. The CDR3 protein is CSARPPADRGGTDTQYF. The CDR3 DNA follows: TGCAGTGCTAGACCCCCGGCGGACAGGGGCGGGACAGATACGCAGTATTTT.

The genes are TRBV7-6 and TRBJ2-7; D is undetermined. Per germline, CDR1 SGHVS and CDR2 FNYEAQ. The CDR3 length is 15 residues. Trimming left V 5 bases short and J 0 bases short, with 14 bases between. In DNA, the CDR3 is TGTGCCAGCAGCCCAGGACCGAGGAGCTCCTACGAGCAGTACTTC. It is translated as CASSPGPRSSYEQYF.

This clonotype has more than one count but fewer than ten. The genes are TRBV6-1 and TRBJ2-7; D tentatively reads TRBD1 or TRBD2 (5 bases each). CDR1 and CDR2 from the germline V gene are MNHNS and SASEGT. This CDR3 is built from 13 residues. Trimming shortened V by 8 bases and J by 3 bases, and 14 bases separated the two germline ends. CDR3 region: CASGRGRIYEQYF. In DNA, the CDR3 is TGTGCCAGCGGTAGGGGACGGATCTACGAGCAGTACTTC.

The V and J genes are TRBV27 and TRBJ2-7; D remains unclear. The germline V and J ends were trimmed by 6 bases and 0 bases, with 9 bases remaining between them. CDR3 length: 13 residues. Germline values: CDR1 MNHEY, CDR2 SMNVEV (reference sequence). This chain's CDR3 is CASSPRPSYEQYF. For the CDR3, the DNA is TGTGCCAGCAGCCCTCGGCCCTCCTACGAGCAGTACTTC.

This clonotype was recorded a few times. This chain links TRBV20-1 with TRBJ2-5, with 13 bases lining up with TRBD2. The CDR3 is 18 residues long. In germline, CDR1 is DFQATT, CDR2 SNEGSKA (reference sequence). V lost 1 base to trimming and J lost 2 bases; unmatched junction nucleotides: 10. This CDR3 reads CSARGTSGRGGTQETQYF. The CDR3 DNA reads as TGCAGTGCTAGAGGGACTAGCGGGAGAGGGGGCACACAAGAGACCCAGTACTTC.

CDR3 bases: TGTGCCAGCAGTTTGATAGCGGGGGTTGTCGGGGAGCTGTTTTTT. Translated: CASSLIAGVVGELFF. This chain links TRBV12-3 or TRBV12-4 with TRBJ2-2, with 9 bases aligning to TRBD2. Trimming removed 3 bases from V and 7 bases from J; junction bases left unmatched: 6. CDR3 length: 15 residues.

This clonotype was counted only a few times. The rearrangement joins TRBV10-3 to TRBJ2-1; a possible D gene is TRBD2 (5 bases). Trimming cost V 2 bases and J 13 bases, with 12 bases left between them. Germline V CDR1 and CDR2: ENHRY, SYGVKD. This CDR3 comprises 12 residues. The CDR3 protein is CAISETGLTQFF. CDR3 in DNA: TGTGCCATCAGTGAGACCGGACTGACTCAGTTCTTC.

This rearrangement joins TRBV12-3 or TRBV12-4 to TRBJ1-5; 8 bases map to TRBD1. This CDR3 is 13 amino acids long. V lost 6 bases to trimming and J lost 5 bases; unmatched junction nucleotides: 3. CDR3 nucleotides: TGTGCCAGCAGCCCAGGGGGCGATCAGCCCCAGCATTTT. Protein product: CASSPGGDQPQHF.

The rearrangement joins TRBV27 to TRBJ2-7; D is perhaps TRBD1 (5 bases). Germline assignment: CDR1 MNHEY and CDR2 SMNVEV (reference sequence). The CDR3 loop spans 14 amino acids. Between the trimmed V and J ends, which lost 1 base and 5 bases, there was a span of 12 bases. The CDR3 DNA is TGTGCCAGCAGTTTATACCAGGGAAGGGACGAGCAGTACTTC. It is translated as CASSLYQGRDEQYF.

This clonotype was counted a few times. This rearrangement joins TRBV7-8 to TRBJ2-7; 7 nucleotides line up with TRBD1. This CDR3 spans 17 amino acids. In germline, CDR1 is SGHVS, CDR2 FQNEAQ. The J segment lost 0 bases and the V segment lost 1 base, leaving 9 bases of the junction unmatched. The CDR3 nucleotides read TGTGCCAGCAGCTTAGTGCCTCAGGGGGTCCTCTCCTACGAGCAGTACTTC. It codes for CASSLVPQGVLSYEQYF.

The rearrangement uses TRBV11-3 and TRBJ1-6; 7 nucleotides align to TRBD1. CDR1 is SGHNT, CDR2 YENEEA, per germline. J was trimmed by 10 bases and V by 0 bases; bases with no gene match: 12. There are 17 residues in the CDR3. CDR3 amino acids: CASSLDTTGVKDSPLHF. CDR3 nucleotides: TGTGCCAGCAGCTTAGATACTACAGGGGTAAAGGACTCACCCCTCCACTTT.

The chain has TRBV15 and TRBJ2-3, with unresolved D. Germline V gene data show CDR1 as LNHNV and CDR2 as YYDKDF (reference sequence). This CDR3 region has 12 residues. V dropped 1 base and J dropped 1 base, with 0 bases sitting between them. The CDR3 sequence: CATSRGTDTQYF. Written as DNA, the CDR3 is TGTGCCACCAGCAGAGGCACAGATACGCAGTATTTT.

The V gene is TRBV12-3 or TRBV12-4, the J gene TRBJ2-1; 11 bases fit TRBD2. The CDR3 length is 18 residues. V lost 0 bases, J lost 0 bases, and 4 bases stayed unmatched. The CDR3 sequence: CASSLATSGKSSYNEQFF. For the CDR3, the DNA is TGTGCCAGCAGTTTAGCGACTAGCGGGAAGTCCTCCTACAATGAGCAGTTCTTC.

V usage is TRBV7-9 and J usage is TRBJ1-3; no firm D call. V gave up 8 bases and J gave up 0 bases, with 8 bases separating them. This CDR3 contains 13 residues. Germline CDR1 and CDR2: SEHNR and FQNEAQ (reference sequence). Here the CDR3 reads CASSIISGNTIYF. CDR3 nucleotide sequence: TGTGCCAGCTCAATAATCTCTGGAAACACCATATATTTT.

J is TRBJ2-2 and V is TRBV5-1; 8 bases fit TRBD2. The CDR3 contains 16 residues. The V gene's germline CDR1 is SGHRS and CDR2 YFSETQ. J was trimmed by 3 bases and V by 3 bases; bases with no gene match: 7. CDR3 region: CASSSHSGTDTGELFF. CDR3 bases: TGCGCCAGCAGCTCCCATAGCGGGACTGACACCGGGGAGCTGTTTTTT.

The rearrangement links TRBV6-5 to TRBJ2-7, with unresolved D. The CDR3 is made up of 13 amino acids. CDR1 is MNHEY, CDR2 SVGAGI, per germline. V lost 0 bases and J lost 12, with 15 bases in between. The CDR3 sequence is CASSYSGLGSRYF. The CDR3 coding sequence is TGTGCCAGCAGTTACTCTGGTTTGGGCAGTCGGTACTTC.

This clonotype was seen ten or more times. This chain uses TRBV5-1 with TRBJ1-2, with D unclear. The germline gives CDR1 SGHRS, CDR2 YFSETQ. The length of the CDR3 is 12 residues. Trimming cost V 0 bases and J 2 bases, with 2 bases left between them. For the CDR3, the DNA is TGCGCCAGCAGCTTGGACAACTATGGCTACACCTTC. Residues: CASSLDNYGYTF.

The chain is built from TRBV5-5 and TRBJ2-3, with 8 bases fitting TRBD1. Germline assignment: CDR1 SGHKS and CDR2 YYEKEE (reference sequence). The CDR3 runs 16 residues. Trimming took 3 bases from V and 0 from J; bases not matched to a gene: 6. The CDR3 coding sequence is TGTGCCAGCAGCTCGAACCGGGACAGGAGCACAGATACGCAGTATTTT. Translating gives CASSSNRDRSTDTQYF.

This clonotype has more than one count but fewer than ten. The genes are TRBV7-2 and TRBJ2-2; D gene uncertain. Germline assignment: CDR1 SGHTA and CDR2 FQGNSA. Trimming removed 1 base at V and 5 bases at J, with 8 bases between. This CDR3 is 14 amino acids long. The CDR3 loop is CASSLVGPTGELFF. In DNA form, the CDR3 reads TGTGCCAGCAGCTTAGTAGGGCCAACCGGGGAGCTGTTTTTT.

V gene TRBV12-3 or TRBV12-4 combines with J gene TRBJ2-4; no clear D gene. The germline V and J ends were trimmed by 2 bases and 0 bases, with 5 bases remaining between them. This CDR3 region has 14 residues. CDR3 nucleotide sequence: TGTGCCAGCAGTTTAACGGTAGCCAAAAACATTCAGTACTTC. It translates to CASSLTVAKNIQYF.

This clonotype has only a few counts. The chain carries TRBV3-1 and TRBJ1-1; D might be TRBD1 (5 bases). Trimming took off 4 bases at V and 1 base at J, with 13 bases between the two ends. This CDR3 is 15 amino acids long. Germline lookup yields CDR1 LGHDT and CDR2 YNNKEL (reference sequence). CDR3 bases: TGTGCCAGCAGCCTGCTGACAGCTTCGAACACTGAAGCTTTCTTT. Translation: CASSLLTASNTEAFF. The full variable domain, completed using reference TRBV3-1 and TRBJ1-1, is DTAVSQTPKYLVTQMGNDKSIKCEQNLGHDTMYWYKQDSKKFLKIMFSYNNKELIINETVPNRFSPKSPDKAHLNLHINSLELGDSAVYFCASSLLTASNTEAFFGQGTRLTVV.

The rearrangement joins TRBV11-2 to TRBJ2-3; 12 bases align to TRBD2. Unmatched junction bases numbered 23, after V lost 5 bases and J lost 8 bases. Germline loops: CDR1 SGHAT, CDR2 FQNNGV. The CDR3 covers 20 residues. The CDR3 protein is CASSLKGSRLAGGKFTTQYF. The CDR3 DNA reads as TGTGCCAGCAGCCTTAAGGGGTCCCGTCTAGCGGGGGGGAAGTTTACTACGCAGTATTTT.

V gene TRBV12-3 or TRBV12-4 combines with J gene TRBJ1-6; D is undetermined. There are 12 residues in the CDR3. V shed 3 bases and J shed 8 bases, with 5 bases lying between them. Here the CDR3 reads CASSLHYSPLHF. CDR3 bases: TGTGCCAGCAGTTTGCATTATTCACCCCTCCACTTT.

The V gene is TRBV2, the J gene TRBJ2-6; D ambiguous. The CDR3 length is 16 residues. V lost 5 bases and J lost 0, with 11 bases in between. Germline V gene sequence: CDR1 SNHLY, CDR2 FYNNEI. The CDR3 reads CASSRLVGSGANVLTF. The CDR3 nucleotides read TGTGCCAGCAGTAGGTTGGTAGGCTCTGGGGCCAACGTCCTGACTTTC.

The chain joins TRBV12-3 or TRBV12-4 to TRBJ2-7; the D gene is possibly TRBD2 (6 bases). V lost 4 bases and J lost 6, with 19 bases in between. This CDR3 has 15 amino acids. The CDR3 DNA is TGTGCCAGCAGTTCCCGTGGAGGGTATCTATCCGAGCAGTACTTC. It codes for CASSSRGGYLSEQYF.